One and the same sample provided the 27 T cell receptor beta chains below, sequenced in a study of T cells in Graves' hyperthyroidism and ophthalmopathy (dated by TCRdb to between 2019 and 2020). Library preparation used multiplex PCR. The sequencer was an Illumina HiSeq 2000. TCR beta CDR3 regions were amplified from RNA transcripts. A first-round RT-PCR of the TCR CDR3 used the HTBI primer set with the Qiagen OneStep RT-PCR kit. The public sequencing data were trimmed at Q25 with fastp and processed into clonotypes with MiXCR by TCRdb, which kept only in-frame beta chains. Rows with one shared CDR3 protein collapse into an entry with the most common genes and DNA. This sample lists 250,000 to 300,000 distinct CDR3 sequences; roughly 19% were detected once. Less than 45% of the sample belongs to the ten largest clones. The sample taken for sequencing was blood. The receptors derive from a man aged 50 to 60 with Graves' ophthalmopathy.

The chain couples TRBV6-1 to TRBJ2-5, with D perhaps given as TRBD1 or TRBD2 (5 bases each). The CDR3 contains 15 residues. Germline loops: CDR1 MNHNS, CDR2 SASEGT. The V and J ends lost 2 bases and 1 base respectively, with 11 bases between them. The CDR3 loop is CASSEPGRSQETQYF. For the CDR3, the DNA is TGTGCCAGCAGTGAACCGGGGCGGTCCCAAGAGACCCAGTACTTC.

There are many counts of this clonotype. V gene TRBV18 combines with J gene TRBJ2-2; D unresolved. Germline V lookup: CDR1 KGHSH, CDR2 LQKENI. There are 13 residues in the CDR3. The germline V and J ends were trimmed by 7 bases and 9 bases, with 15 bases remaining between them. The CDR3 sequence: CASWETGDRELFF. The CDR3 DNA is TGTGCCAGCTGGGAAACCGGTGACCGGGAGCTGTTTTTT. Together with reference TRBV18 and TRBJ2-2, the CDR3 gives the full variable domain: NAGVMQNPRHLVRRRGQEARLRCSPMKGHSHVYWYRQLPEEGLKFMVYLQKENIIDESGMPKERFSAEFPKEGPSILRIQQVVRGDSAAYFCASWETGDRELFFGEGSRLTVL.

V gene TRBV9 combines with J gene TRBJ2-1; possible D gene TRBD2, 6 bases. This CDR3 is built from 13 residues. Germline CDR1 is SGDLS and CDR2 is YYNGEE. V lost 5 bases, J lost 8 bases, and 14 bases lay in between. The DNA of the CDR3 is TGTGCCAGCAGGCGGGCGAGGAGGGATGAGCAGTTCTTC. Its protein is CASRRARRDEQFF.

The CDR3, as DNA: TGCAGTGCTAGGAGGGCTACGAGGAAGACCCAGTACTTC. This sequence encodes CSARRATRKTQYF. The genes are TRBV20-1 and TRBJ2-5; a possible D gene is TRBD2 (5 bases). The V end lost 3 bases, the J end lost 6 bases, and 14 bases lay between the germline ends. The CDR3 covers 13 residues. Germline lookup yields CDR1 DFQATT and CDR2 SNEGSKA (reference sequence).

This clonotype occurred many times. The gene calls are TRBV11-2 and TRBJ2-2; 7 bases are shared with TRBD2. Per the germline V gene, CDR1 is SGHAT and CDR2 is FQNNGV. This CDR3 contains 14 residues. V trimming: 4 bases; J trimming: 5 bases; junction bases outside the gene matches: 4. The CDR3 bases are TGTGCCAGCAGCTCCGACGGGAGGACCGGGGAGCTGTTTTTT. Translated, it gives CASSSDGRTGELFF.

At least ten counts were recorded for this clonotype. The chain employs TRBV11-2 and TRBJ2-7; D gene ambiguous. In germline, CDR1 is SGHAT, CDR2 FQNNGV. The CDR3 is 15 residues long. The germline V and J ends were trimmed by 5 bases and 3 bases, with 17 bases remaining between them. In nucleotides, the CDR3 is TGTGCCAGCAGCACAAGCCTTGGACGAAACTACGAGCAGTACTTC. Amino acids: CASSTSLGRNYEQYF.

This clonotype was seen a few times. The chain couples TRBV30 to TRBJ1-1, with no clear D. Trimming cost V 0 bases and J 3 bases, with 8 bases left between them. Germline V gene sequence: CDR1 GTSNPN, CDR2 SVGIG (reference sequence). The CDR3 contains 13 residues. As DNA, the CDR3 is TGTGCCTGGAGTGTACTGTTGGACACTGAAGCTTTCTTT. It specifies CAWSVLLDTEAFF.

This clonotype was recorded a few times. CDR3 sequence reads: CAWSVTPSSVQYF. The CDR3 bases are TGTGCCTGGAGTGTCACGCCTAGCTCAGTACAGTACTTC. V is TRBV30 and J is TRBJ2-4; D perhaps matches TRBD2 (5 bases). CDR3 length: 13 residues. Germline V gene lookup returns CDR1 GTSNPN and CDR2 SVGIG (reference sequence). The V end lost 0 bases, the J end lost 13 bases, and 16 bases lay between the germline ends.

This clonotype came up a few times. The J gene is TRBJ2-7, the V gene TRBV27; 9 bases match TRBD1. This CDR3 has 16 residues. Germline V gives CDR1 MNHEY, CDR2 SMNVEV (reference sequence). Trimming removed 2 bases from V and 6 bases from J; junction bases left unmatched: 11. The CDR3 is CASSLNGGQGPLEQYF. In DNA, the CDR3 is TGTGCCAGCAGTTTAAACGGGGGACAGGGACCTCTCGAGCAGTACTTC.

This clonotype showed up just a few times. This chain links TRBV28 with TRBJ1-1, with 7 bases matching TRBD1. Germline-derived CDR1 and CDR2 are MDHEN and SYDVKM. Losses at the gene ends were 5 bases for V and 1 base for J; bases not matched to a gene: 7. The CDR3 length is 15 residues. DNA for the CDR3: TGTGCCAGCAGTCCCTCGAGGGGGCGGAACACTGAAGCTTTCTTT. Protein product: CASSPSRGRNTEAFF.

To note about this clonotype: A much more abundant neighbour one base away suggests this may be a read error. The chain combines TRBV10-3 with TRBJ2-3, with D maybe TRBD2 (6 bases). Germline CDR1 is ENHRY and CDR2 is SYGVKD. CDR3 length equals 17 residues. The CDR3 loop reads CAISESRGTAVTDRQYF. The CDR3 DNA reads TGTGCCATCAGTGAGTCGCGGGGAACAGCGGTCACAGATAGGCAGTATTTT.

The rearrangement uses TRBV11-2 and TRBJ1-1; tentatively, D is TRBD1 (5 bases). V was clipped by 1 base and J by 5 bases, with 14 bases between them. The CDR3 runs 15 residues. Germline V CDR1 and CDR2: SGHAT, FQNNGV. This CDR3 is CASSLAQGGWTEAFF. DNA for the CDR3: TGTGCCAGCAGCTTAGCTCAGGGTGGGTGGACTGAAGCTTTCTTT.

This clonotype occurred a few times. The rearrangement links TRBV9 to TRBJ1-4; no firm D call. In germline, CDR1 is SGDLS, CDR2 YYNGEE. V shed 0 bases and J shed 6 bases, with 9 bases lying between them. CDR3 size: 14 residues. As DNA, the CDR3 is TGTGCCAGCAGCGTAGACGGGTCCTATGAAAAACTGTTTTTT. Translation: CASSVDGSYEKLFF.

The rearrangement links TRBV12-3 or TRBV12-4 to TRBJ2-7; 7 bases are a match to TRBD2. The CDR3 contains 15 residues. V dropped 2 bases and J dropped 3; count of bases not matched to a gene: 7. CDR3 in DNA: TGTGCCAGCAGTTTATTGGCTAGCGGACTCTACGAGCAGTACTTC. It is translated as CASSLLASGLYEQYF.

This clonotype showed up many times. J is TRBJ2-7 and V is TRBV30; the match to TRBD2 covers 9 bases. Germline CDR1 GTSNPN, CDR2 SVGIG (reference sequence). The junction had 7 bases not matched to a gene; V was cut back by 4 bases and J by 6 bases. The CDR3 length is 13 residues. The CDR3 reads CAWNGGRASEQYF. In DNA, the CDR3 is TGTGCCTGGAACGGCGGGAGGGCCTCCGAGCAGTACTTC.

The sample holds a few counts of this clonotype. This chain links TRBV9 with TRBJ2-5, with D perhaps matching TRBD2 (6 bases). Germline V CDR1 and CDR2: SGDLS, YYNGEE. Trimming stripped 4 bases from V and 12 bases from J, with 16 bases between. The CDR3 spans 12 residues. Written as DNA, the CDR3 is TGTGCCAGCAGCCAAGGGGAGGATCAAAAGTACTTC. As protein: CASSQGEDQKYF.

The genes are TRBV6-1 and TRBJ2-2; D tentatively reads TRBD1 or TRBD2 (5 bases each). There are 14 residues in the CDR3. V was shortened by 5 bases and J by 6 bases, with 13 bases between the two germline ends. Germline V gives CDR1 MNHNS, CDR2 SASEGT. This chain's CDR3 is CASSPLWGSGELFF. In nucleotides, the CDR3 is TGTGCCAGCAGTCCCCTTTGGGGGTCCGGGGAGCTGTTTTTT.

J is TRBJ1-1 and V is TRBV7-9; D call uncertain. The CDR3 totals 13 residues. V lost 5 bases to trimming and J lost 1 base, with 8 bases between them. CDR1 and CDR2 (germline): SEHNR, FQNEAQ (reference sequence). The CDR3 nucleotides are TGTGCCAGCAGCGTAGACTGGAACACTGAAGCTTTCTTT. Its translation: CASSVDWNTEAFF.

The V and J genes are TRBV6-1 and TRBJ1-2; D is unresolved. The CDR3 covers 13 residues. Germline V gene lookup returns CDR1 MNHNS and CDR2 SASEGT. Trimming stripped 6 bases from V and 3 bases from J, with 11 bases between. The CDR3 DNA reads TGTGCCAGCAGACGGGGAGTGGACTATGGCTACACCTTC. It translates to CASRRGVDYGYTF.

A few counts support this clonotype. This chain uses TRBV29-1 with TRBJ2-5, with 7 bases matching TRBD2. The CDR3 is made up of 12 amino acids. The V and J ends lost 7 bases and 4 bases, in that order; junction bases with no gene match: 6. Germline-derived CDR1 and CDR2 are SQVTM and ANQGSEA. In DNA form, the CDR3 reads TGCAGCGCCCGGACTAGTGCAGAGACCCAGTACTTC. Translating it yields CSARTSAETQYF. The full variable domain, in which reference TRBV29-1 and TRBJ2-5 provide the parts outside the CDR3, is SAVISQKPSRDICQRGTSLTIQCQVDSQVTMMFWYRQQPGQSLTLIATANQGSEATYESGFVIDKFPISRPNLTFSTLTVSNMSPEDSSIYLCSARTSAETQYFGPGTRLLVL.

This clonotype has just a few counts. The chain is built from TRBV25-1 and TRBJ2-7; 8 nucleotides match TRBD2. Germline V gene data show CDR1 as MGHDK and CDR2 as SYGVNS. CDR3 size: 18 residues. V was pared by 1 base and J by 0 bases, with 11 bases of the junction left unmatched. The CDR3 is CASSESTLLAVLSYEQYF. The CDR3 bases are TGTGCCAGCAGTGAATCCACCCTACTAGCGGTCCTCTCCTACGAGCAGTACTTC.

The chain carries TRBV28 and TRBJ2-5; D is possibly TRBD2 (5 bases). The CDR3 consists of 15 residues. Germline values: CDR1 MDHEN, CDR2 SYDVKM. Trimming left V 2 bases short and J 3 bases short, with 13 bases between. The DNA of the CDR3 is TGTGCCAGCAGTTTAAGACGAGTGGGAGAAGAGACCCAGTACTTC. Its translation: CASSLRRVGEETQYF.

This clonotype was counted at least ten times. CDR3 in amino acids: CASRTSGRIDTQYF. For the CDR3, the DNA is TGCGCCAGTAGGACTAGCGGGAGGATAGATACGCAGTATTTT. This chain links TRBV5-1 with TRBJ2-3; TRBD2 matches 14 bases. V shed 8 bases, J shed 5 bases, and the junction held 4 bases outside the gene matches. Germline CDR1 and CDR2: SGHRS and YFSETQ. This CDR3 spans 14 amino acids.

In this sample, this clonotype turned up a few times. CDR3 sequence: CASSYGTVNTEAFF. The CDR3 coding sequence is TGTGCCAGCAGTTACGGGACAGTGAACACTGAAGCTTTCTTT. V usage is TRBV6-5 and J usage is TRBJ1-1; 7 bases fit TRBD1. The germline gives CDR1 MNHEY, CDR2 SVGAGI. Trimming took 2 bases from V and 0 from J; bases not matched to a gene: 0. The CDR3 sequence is 14 residues long.

V and J are TRBV30 and TRBJ1-5; maybe TRBD1 (6 bases). The CDR3 is made up of 15 amino acids. Per germline, CDR1 GTSNPN and CDR2 SVGIG (reference sequence). The V and J ends lost 3 bases and 7 bases respectively, with 19 bases between them. CDR3 coding DNA: TGTGCCTGGAGAACCCCCGGGATCAGGGGCCAGCCCCAGCATTTT. It is translated as CAWRTPGIRGQPQHF.

The rearrangement joins TRBV20-1 to TRBJ1-2, with 9 bases fitting TRBD1. This CDR3 comprises 11 residues. Trimming at V came to 8 bases and at J to 7 bases, leaving 5 bases not matched to a gene. CDR1 DFQATT and CDR2 SNEGSKA come from the germline V gene (reference sequence). The CDR3 coding sequence is TGCAGTACTGGGACAGGGTTTGGCTACACCTTC. Translated: CSTGTGFGYTF.

Ten or more counts support this clonotype. The chain links TRBV7-2 to TRBJ2-7, with TRBD2 identical over 7 bases. Germline V gene data show CDR1 as SGHTA and CDR2 as FQGNSA. J was trimmed by 6 bases and V by 3 bases; bases with no gene match: 5. The CDR3 loop spans 13 amino acids. CDR3 sequence: CASSLTGLFEQYF. As DNA, the CDR3 is TGTGCCAGCAGCTTGACGGGACTATTCGAGCAGTACTTC.